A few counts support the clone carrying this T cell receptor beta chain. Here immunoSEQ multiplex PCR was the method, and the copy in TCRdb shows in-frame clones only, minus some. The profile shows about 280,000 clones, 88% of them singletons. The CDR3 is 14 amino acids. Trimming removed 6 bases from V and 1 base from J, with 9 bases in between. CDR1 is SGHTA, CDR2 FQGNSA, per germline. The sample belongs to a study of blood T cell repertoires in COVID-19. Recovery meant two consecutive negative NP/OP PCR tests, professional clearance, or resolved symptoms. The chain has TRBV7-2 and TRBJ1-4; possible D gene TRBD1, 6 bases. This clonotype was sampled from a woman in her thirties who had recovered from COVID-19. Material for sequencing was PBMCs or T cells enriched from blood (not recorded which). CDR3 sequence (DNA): TGTGCCAGCAGGCAGGGGAGAACTAATGAAAAACTGTTTTTT. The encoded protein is CASRQGRTNEKLFF.